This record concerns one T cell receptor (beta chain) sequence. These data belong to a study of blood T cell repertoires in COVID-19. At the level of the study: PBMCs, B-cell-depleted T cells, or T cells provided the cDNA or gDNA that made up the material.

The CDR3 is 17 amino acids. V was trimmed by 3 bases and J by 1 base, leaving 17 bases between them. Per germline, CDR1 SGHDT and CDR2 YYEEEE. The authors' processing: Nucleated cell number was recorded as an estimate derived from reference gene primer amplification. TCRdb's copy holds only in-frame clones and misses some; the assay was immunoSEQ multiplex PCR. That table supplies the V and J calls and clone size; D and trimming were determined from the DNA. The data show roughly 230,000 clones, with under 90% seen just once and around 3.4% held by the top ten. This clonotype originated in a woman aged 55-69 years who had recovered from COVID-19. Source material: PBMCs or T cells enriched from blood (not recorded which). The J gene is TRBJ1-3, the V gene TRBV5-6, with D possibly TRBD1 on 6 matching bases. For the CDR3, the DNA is TGTGCCAGCAGCTGGACACGGGACACTGTTTCTGGAAACACCATATATTTT. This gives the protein CASSWTRDTVSGNTIYF.